This T cell receptor (beta chain) was retrieved from a study of CD8 T cells in Susac syndrome. The CDR3 sequence is 14 residues long. The germline V gene encodes CDR1 SGHRS and CDR2 YFSETQ. Trimming took off 4 bases at V and 10 bases at J, with 18 bases between the two ends. Reverse transcription of 0.5 to 1 ug RNA was performed with random hexamers. Amplification of TCR beta CDR3 was carried out by immunoSEQ multiplex PCR, which covered 54 Vbeta and 13 Jbeta segments. MiXCR was run by TCRdb on the immunoSEQ multiplex PCR reads, yielding one entry per CDR3 protein. The sample contains 150,000 to 200,000 distinct CDR3 sequences, 90% to 95% of which appear only once. CD8+ and CD4+ T cells taken from blood had their TCR beta sequenced.

The source of this sequence is a human donor in good health. Sequencing used CD4+ T cells from PBMCs. This chain joins TRBV5-1 and TRBJ2-1; no clear D. CDR3 nucleotides: TGCGCCAGCAGCCTGGCCGGCGCCCATGGGGAGCAGTTCTTC. This translates into CASSLAGAHGEQFF.